The TCR beta chain described here comes from a study of T-cell reconstitution after alpha-beta-depleted transplantation in children. It was with unique molecular identifiers that the TCRbeta library was prepared. TCRdb passed the PCR reads through MiXCR, listing each CDR3 protein once. The top ten clones hold roughly 7.1% of a sample with about 300,000 distinct CDR3 sequences, around 10% of them seen once. Study-level results: After one year, T-cell counts and TCRbeta diversity mostly came from new T cells. In patients about two months after transplant, alpha-beta T cells reportedly arose from several hundred expanded graft clones.

This clonotype was detected a few times. Its antigen is not known. The germline gives CDR1 DFQATT, CDR2 SNEGSKA (reference sequence). V was shortened by 5 bases and J by 5 bases, with 17 bases between the two germline ends. The CDR3 loop spans 14 amino acids. Sample: PBMCs, taken before TCRalphabeta/CD19-depleted stem cell transplant. The genes are TRBV20-1 and TRBJ2-3; possible D gene TRBD2, 6 bases. The receptor's source is a boy younger than two with acute myeloid leukemia, due to receive a stem cell transplant. The CDR3 coding sequence is TGCAGTGCTGCCGCTAGCGCTCCAATAGATACGCAGTATTTT. It encodes CSAAASAPIDTQYF.